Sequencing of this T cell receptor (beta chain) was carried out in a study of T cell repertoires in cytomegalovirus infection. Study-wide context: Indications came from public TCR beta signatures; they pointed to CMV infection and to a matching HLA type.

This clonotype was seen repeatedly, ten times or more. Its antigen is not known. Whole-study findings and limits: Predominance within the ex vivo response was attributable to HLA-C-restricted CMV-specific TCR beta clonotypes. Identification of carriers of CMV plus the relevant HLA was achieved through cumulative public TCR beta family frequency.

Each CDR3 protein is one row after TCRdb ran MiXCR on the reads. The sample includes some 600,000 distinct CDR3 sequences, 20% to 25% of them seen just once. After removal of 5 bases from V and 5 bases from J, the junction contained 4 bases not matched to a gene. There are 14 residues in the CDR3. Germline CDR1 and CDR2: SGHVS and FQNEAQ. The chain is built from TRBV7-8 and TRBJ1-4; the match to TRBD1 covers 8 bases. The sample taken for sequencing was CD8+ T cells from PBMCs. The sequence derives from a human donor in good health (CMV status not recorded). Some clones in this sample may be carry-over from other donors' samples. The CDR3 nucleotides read TGTGCCAGCAGCACGGACAGGGCAAATGAAAAACTGTTTTTT. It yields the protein CASSTDRANEKLFF.